The clone carrying this TCR beta chain has a single count. Seattle patient enrollment occurred during active infection, with longitudinal follow-up thereafter. In the study's own analysis: Estimation of nucleated cell counts relied on the amplification of reference gene primers. Using immunoSEQ multiplex PCR, the repertoire was profiled, and TCRdb retains in-frame clones only, with some absent. That table furnishes V, J and clone size, whereas the DNA furnished D and trimming. The sample records some 270,000 clones, around 89% being singletons. The entry originates in a study of blood T cell repertoires in COVID-19. For the study at large: Sources were T cells, B-cell-depleted T cells, or PBMCs; the material itself was cDNA or gDNA.

This CDR3 contains 14 residues. The germline CDR1 and CDR2 sequences are SEHNR and FQNEAQ (reference sequence). V was clipped by 5 bases and J by 4 bases; unmatched bases: 5. The sample taken for sequencing was peripheral blood. This clonotype was obtained from a woman aged 55-70 years with COVID-19, enrolled during active disease. The chain employs TRBV7-9 and TRBJ2-3; the match to TRBD1 covers 8 bases. CDR3 sequence reads: CASSVDRASDTQYF. The CDR3 region has the DNA TGTGCCAGCAGCGTGGACAGGGCCTCAGATACGCAGTATTTT.